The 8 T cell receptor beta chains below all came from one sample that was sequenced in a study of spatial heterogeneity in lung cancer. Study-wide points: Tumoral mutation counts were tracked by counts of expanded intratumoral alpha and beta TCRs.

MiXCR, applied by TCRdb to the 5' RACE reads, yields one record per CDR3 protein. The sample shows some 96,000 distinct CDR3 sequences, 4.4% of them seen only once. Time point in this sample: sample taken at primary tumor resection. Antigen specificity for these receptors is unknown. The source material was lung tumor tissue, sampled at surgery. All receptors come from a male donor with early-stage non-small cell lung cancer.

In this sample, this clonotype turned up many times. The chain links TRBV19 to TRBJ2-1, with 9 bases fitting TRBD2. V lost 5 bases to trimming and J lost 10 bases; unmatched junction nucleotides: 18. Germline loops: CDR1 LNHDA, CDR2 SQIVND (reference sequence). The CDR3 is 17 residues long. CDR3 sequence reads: CASSSQPPSGTRREQFF. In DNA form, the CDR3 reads TGTGCCAGTAGTTCTCAACCCCCTAGCGGGACACGCCGGGAGCAGTTCTTC.

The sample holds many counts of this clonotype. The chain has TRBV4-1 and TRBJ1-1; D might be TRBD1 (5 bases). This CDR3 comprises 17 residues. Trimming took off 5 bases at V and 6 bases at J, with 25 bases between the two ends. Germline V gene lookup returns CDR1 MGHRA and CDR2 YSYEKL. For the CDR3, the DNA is TGCGCCAGCAGCTTTGTCGGGGGGTCCAGTCGCGGGCCTGAAGCTTTCTTT. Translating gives CASSFVGGSSRGPEAFF.

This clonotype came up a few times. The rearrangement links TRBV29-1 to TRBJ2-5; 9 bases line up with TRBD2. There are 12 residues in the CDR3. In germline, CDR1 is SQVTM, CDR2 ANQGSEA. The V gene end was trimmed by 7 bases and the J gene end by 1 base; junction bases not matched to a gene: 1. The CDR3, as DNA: TGCAGCGGAGCGGGGGGCCAAGAGACCCAGTACTTC. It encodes CSGAGGQETQYF.

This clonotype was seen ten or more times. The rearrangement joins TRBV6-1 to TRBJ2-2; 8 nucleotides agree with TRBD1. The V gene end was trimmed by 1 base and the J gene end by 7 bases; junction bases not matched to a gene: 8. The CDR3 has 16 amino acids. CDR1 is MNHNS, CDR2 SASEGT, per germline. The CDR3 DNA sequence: TGTGCCAGCAGTGAAGAGGGGACAGGCCCTCTCGGGGAGCTGTTTTTT. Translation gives CASSEEGTGPLGELFF.

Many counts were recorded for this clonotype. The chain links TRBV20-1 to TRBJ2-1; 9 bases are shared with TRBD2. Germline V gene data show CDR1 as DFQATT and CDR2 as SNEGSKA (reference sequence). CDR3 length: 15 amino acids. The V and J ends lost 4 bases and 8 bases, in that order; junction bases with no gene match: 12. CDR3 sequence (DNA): TGCAGTGCTAACCATCCTAGCGGGATAGTAGATGAGCAGTTCTTC. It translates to CSANHPSGIVDEQFF.

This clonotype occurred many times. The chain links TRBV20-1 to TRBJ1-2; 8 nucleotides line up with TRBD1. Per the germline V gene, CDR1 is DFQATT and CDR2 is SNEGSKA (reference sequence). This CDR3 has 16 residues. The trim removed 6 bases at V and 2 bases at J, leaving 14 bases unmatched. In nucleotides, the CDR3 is TGCAGTGCCACAGAATCCGGGACAGGATTAAACTATGGCTACACCTTC. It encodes CSATESGTGLNYGYTF.

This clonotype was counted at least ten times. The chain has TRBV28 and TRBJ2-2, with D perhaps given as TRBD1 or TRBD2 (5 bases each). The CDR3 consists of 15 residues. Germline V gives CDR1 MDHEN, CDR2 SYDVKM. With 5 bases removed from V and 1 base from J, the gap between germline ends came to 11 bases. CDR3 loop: CASSTLGRNTGELFF. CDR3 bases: TGTGCCAGCAGTACCCTGGGACGGAACACCGGGGAGCTGTTTTTT.

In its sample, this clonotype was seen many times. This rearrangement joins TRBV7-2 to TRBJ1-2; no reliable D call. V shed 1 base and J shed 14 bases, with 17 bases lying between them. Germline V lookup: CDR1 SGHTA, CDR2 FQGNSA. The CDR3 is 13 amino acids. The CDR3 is CASSLEDSTTGTF. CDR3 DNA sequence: TGTGCCAGCAGCTTAGAAGATTCGACTACGGGGACCTTC. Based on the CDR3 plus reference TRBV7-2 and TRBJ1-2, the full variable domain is GAGVSQSPSNKVTEKGKDVELRCDPISGHTALYWYRQSLGQGLEFLIYFQGNSAPDKSGLPSDRFSAERTGGSVSTLTIQRTQQEDSAVYLCASSLEDSTTGTFGSGTRLTVV.